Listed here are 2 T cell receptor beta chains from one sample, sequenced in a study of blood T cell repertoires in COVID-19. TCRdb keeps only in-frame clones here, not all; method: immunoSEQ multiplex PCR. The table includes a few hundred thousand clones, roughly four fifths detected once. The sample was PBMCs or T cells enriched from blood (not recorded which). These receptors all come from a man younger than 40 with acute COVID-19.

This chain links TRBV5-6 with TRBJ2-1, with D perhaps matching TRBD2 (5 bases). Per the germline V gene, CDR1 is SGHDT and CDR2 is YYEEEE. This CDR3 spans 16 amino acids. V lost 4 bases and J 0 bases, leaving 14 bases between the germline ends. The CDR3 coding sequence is TGTGCCAGCAGCCCAGGCCGGGGAAGCTCCTACAATGAGCAGTTCTTC. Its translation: CASSPGRGSSYNEQFF.

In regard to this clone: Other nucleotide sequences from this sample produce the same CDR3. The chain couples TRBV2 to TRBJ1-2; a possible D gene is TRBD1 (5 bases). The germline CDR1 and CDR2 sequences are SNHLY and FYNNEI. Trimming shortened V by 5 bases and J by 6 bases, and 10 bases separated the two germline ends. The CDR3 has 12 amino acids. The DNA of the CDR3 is TGTGCCAGCAGTCGGGGGACGGATGGCTACACCTTC. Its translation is CASSRGTDGYTF. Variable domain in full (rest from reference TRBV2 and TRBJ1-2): EPEVTQTPSHQVTQMGQEVILRCVPISNHLYFYWYRQILGQKVEFLVSFYNNEISEKSEIFDDQFSVERPDGSNFTLKIRSTKLEDSAMYFCASSRGTDGYTFGSGTRLTVV.